This T cell receptor (beta chain) was documented in a study of blood T cell repertoires in COVID-19. Study details: The United States, Italy and Spain provided the acute and convalescent COVID-19 samples. The cDNA or gDNA used as material had been derived from T cells, B-cell-depleted T cells, or PBMCs.

In the authors' methods: It was from reference gene primer amplification that nucleated cell counts were estimated. Assay used: immunoSEQ multiplex PCR; TCRdb lists only in-frame clones, some missing. Clone size and V and J calls were adopted from that table, with D and trimming inferred from the DNA. The table has about 170,000 clones, around 85% seen once. Followed over time, Seattle patients had been enrolled while infection was active. This clone was counted many times. Germline-derived CDR1 and CDR2 are SGHDT and YYEEEE. The CDR3 length is 12 residues. Deletions cut 3 bases from V and 2 bases from J, with 6 bases between.

This receptor was taken from a woman aged 55-69 years with COVID-19, enrolled during active disease. Sample: peripheral blood. V is TRBV5-6 and J is TRBJ2-7; D is ambiguous. The CDR3 sequence is CASSSTAYEQYF. The CDR3 region has the DNA TGTGCCAGCAGCTCAACAGCCTACGAGCAGTACTTC.